This TCR beta chain was retrieved from a study of cytotoxic CD8 clonotypes in ibrutinib-treated CLL. Study conclusions and caveats: A difference in sampling times existed between sustained-remission and progressing patients. Rare overall, public clonotypes shrank or held steady under therapy.

Deep sequencing aimed at 1 in 200,000 to 1 in 1 million T cells' resolution. Sequencing was performed with immunoSEQ multiplex PCR; in TCRdb, only in-frame clones are kept and a portion is missing. The sample includes around 200,000 clones, 60% to 80% of them seen just once. As regards this clone: Its antigen is undetermined.

The germline CDR1 and CDR2 sequences are MNHNS and SASEGT. Trimming took off 6 bases at V and 5 bases at J, with 11 bases between the two ends. The CDR3 is 13 residues long. The specimen was PBMCs, collected after 12 months of ibrutinib treatment. The sequence was obtained from a human donor with chronic lymphocytic leukemia. The V and J genes are TRBV6-1 and TRBJ1-5, with a weak D call TRBD1 (6 bases). CDR3 amino acids: CASSHREDQPQHF. The CDR3 nucleotides read TGTGCCAGCAGCCACAGGGAGGATCAGCCCCAGCATTTT.